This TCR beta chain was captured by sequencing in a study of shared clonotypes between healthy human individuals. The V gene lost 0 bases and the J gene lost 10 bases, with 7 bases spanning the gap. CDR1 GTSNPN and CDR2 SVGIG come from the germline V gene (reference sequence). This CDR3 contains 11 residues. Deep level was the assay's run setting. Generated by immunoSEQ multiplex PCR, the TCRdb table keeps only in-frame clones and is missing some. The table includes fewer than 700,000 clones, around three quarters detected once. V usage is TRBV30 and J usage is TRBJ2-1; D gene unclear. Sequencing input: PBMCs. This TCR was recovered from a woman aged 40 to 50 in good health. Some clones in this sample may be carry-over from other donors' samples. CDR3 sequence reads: CAWSVHREQFF. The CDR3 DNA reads TGTGCCTGGAGTGTACATAGGGAGCAGTTCTTC.